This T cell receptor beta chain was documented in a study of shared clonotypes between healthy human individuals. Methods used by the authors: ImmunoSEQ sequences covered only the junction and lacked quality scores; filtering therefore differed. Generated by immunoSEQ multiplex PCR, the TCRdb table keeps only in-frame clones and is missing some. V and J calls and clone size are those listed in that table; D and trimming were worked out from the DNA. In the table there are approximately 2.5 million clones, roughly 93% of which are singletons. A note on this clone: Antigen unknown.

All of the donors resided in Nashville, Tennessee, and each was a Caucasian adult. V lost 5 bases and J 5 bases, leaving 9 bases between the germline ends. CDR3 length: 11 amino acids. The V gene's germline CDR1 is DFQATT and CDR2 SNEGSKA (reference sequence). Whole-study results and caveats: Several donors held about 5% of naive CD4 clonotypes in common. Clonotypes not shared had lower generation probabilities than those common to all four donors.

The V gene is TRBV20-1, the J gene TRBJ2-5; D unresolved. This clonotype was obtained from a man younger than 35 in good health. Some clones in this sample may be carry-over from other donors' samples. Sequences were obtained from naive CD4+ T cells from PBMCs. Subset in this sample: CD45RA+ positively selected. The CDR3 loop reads CSAAAGETQYF. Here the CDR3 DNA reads TGCAGTGCTGCGGCTGGGGAGACCCAGTACTTC.